This T cell receptor (beta chain) was profiled in a study of regulatory T cells in long-lasting Graves disease. With 2 bases removed from V and 0 bases from J, the gap between germline ends came to 9 bases. Per germline, CDR1 SGHKS and CDR2 YYEKEE (reference sequence). CDR3 size: 14 residues. Time point noted: newly diagnosed GD, antithyroid drugs for less than 3 months. The TCR library used RNA extracted from PBMCs. CDR3 regions were amplified by Arm-PCR using iRepertoire HTBI primers to build TCR beta libraries. TCRdb reprocessed the multiplex PCR reads with MiXCR, giving one entry per CDR3 protein. Of about 330,000 distinct CDR3 sequences listed, 15% to 20% are singletons. These data also featured in a second study, about T cells in Graves' hyperthyroidism and ophthalmopathy. That work adds: No ophthalmopathy progression within 18 months constituted stable Graves' hyperthyroidism. The majority of expanded thyroid clonotypes above 0.001 also appeared in blood.

The V and J genes are TRBV5-5 and TRBJ2-7; D not certain. Sequencing used peripheral blood mononuclear cells (PBMCs), obtained at new diagnosis, from a patient treated with antithyroid drugs. The TCR sequence derives from a woman aged 18-29 years with Graves disease. This chain's CDR3 is CASSFRASSYEQYF. In DNA, the CDR3 is TGTGCCAGCAGCTTCCGGGCGAGCTCCTACGAGCAGTACTTC.